These T cell receptor beta chains were read from a single sample in a study of blood T cell repertoires in COVID-19. Profiling relied on immunoSEQ multiplex PCR, and the TCRdb table lists in-frame clones only, not all of them. The sample gives 50,000 or so clones, more than 85% of which show up once; roughly 10% is in the top ten. The sample taken for sequencing was peripheral blood. Receptors were obtained from an elderly woman with acute or convalescent COVID-19. The CDR3 runs from the conserved cysteine through the conserved F or W. A D gene is named only where the DNA matches it firmly. Some rows mark clone size as missing; the rest say once, few, many or name a class of expanded clone.

TRBJ1-2 TRBV7-9 few TRBD1 TGTGCCAGCAGCTCAACACAGGGGGCAGGCGGCTACACCTTC CASSSTQGAGGYTF
TRBJ2-3 TRBV10-3 . TRBD2 TGTGCCATCAGTGAGTCTCGCGGGAGGGCCACAGATACGCAGTATTTT CAISESRGRATDTQYF
TRBJ2-7 TRBV7-2 . . TGTGCCAGCAGCTTAGCGAGGGGCGGGGCATCCTACGAGCAGTACTTC CASSLARGGASYEQYF
TRBJ2-1 TRBV5-1 . TRBD2 TGCGCCAGCAGCTTACCACTAGCGGGATCGAGGGATGAGCAGTTCTTC CASSLPLAGSRDEQFF
TRBJ2-1 TRBV5-1 . . TGCGCCAGCAGTTCAGGGCTAAGCTCCTACAATGAGCAGTTCTTC CASSSGLSSYNEQFF
TRBJ2-3 TRBV5-8 once TRBD1 TGTGCCAGCAGCTGGGACAGCAGCACAGATACGCAGTATTTT CASSWDSSTDTQYF
TRBJ2-1 TRBV5-1 . TRBD2 TGCGCCAGCAGCTTGGTACGGCTAGCGGGAGGACGTGGTGGGCAGTTCTTC CASSLVRLAGGRGGQFF
TRBJ2-7 TRBV27 . TRBD2 TGTGCCAGCAGTTTCGGAGCGGGAGGATCCTCCTACGAGCAGTACTTC CASSFGAGGSSYEQYF
TRBJ1-2 TRBV7-9 . . TGTGCCAGCAGCTTAAGTTTTCCGGAGGGCTACACCTTC CASSLSFPEGYTF
TRBJ1-2 TRBV7-2 . TRBD1 TGTGCCAGCAGCCCCGCCGGGACAGGGCCCGTAAGGGGCTACACCTTC CASSPAGTGPVRGYTF
TRBJ1-1 TRBV12-2 once . TGTGCAAGTCGCTCTGGCTTCGGGGGGGCAGCTCTCAAAGCTTTCTTT CASRSGFGGAALKAFF
TRBJ2-1 TRBV3-1/TRBV3-2 few TRBD2 TGTGCCAGCAGTACTAGCGGGAGTGGGTGGGGCAATGAGCAGTTCTTC CASSTSGSGWGNEQFF
TRBJ1-2 TRBV7-2 . TRBD1 TGTGCCAGCGCAATCGGACAGGCCTATGGCTACACCTTC CASAIGQAYGYTF
TRBJ2-1 TRBV4-2 once TRBD1 TGTGCCAGCAGCCCTGGACAGGGGGCGAATGAGCAGTTCTTC CASSPGQGANEQFF
TRBJ2-2 TRBV6-6 . TRBD2 TGTGCCAGCAGTTACGGTCTAGCGGGAGGAAGCGGGGAGCTGTTTTTT CASSYGLAGGSGELFF
TRBJ2-4 TRBV3-1/TRBV3-2 . . TGTGCCAGCAGCCAAGAGGGAAGGGGCAAAAACATTCAGTACTTC CASSQEGRGKNIQYF
TRBJ1-3 TRBV19 . TRBD1 TGTGCCAGTAGTCCGGGGGACAGGATCCGTGTTATCACCATATATTTT CASSPGDRIRVITIYF
TRBJ1-2 TRBV2 . TRBD1 TGTGCCAGCAGTAGGACAGGGGGCAACTATGGCTACACCTTC CASSRTGGNYGYTF
TRBJ1-2 TRBV25-1 . . TGTGCCAGCAGCCGAAGGGAGGGCGGCTACACCTTC CASSRREGGYTF
TRBJ1-1 TRBV5-1 . TRBD1 TGCGCCAGCAGCGGCGGGACAGGAAACACTGAAGCTTTCTTT CASSGGTGNTEAFF
TRBJ2-7 TRBV5-1 . TRBD2 TGCGCCAGCAGCCGGGCTAGCGGGAGAACTTCCTACGAGCAGTACTTC CASSRASGRTSYEQYF